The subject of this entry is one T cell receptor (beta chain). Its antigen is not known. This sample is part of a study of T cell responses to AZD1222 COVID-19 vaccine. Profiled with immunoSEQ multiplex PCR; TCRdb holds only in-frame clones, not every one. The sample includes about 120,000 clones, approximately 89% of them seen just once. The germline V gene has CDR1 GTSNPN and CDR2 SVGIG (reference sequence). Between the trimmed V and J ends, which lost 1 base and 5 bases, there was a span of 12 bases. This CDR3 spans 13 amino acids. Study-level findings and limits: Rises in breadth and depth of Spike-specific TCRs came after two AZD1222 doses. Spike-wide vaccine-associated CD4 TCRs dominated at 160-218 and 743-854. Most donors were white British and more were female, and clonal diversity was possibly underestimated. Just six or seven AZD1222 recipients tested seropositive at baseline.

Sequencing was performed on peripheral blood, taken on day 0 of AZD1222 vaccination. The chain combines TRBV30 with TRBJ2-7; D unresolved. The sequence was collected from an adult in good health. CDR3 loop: CAWSGTLPDEQYF. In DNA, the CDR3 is TGTGCCTGGAGTGGAACTCTCCCGGACGAGCAGTACTTC.